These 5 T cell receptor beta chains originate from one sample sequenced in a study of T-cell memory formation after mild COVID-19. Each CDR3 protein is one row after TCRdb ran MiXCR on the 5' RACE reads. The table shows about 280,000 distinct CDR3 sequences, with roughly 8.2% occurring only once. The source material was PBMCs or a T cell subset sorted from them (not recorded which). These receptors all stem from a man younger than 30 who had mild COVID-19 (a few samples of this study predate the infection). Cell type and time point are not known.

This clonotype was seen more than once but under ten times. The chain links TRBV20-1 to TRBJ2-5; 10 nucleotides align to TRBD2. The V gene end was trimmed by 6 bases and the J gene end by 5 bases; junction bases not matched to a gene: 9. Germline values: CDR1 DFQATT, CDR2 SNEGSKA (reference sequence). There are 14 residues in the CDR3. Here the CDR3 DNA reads TGCAGTGCAACCCAGCGGGGGGGCATGGAGACCCAGTACTTC. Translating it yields CSATQRGGMETQYF.

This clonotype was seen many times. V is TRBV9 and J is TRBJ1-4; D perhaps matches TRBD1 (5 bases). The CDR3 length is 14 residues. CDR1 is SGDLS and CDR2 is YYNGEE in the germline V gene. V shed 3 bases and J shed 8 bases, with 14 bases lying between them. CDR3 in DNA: TGTGCCAGCAGCGACGGGGGGGGATACGAAAAACTGTTTTTT. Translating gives CASSDGGGYEKLFF. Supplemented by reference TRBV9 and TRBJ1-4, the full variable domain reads DSGVTQTPKHLITATGQRVTLRCSPRSGDLSVYWYQQSLDQGLQFLIQYYNGEERAKGNILERFSAQQFPDLHSELNLSSLELGDSALYFCASSDGGGYEKLFFGSGTQLSVL.

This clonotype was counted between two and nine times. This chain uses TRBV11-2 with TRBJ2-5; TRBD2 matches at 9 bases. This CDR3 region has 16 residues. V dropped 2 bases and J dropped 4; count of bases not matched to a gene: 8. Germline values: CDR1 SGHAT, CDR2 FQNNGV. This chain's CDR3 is CASSLPGWRGGETQYF. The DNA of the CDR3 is TGTGCCAGCAGCTTACCCGGTTGGCGGGGGGGAGAGACCCAGTACTTC.

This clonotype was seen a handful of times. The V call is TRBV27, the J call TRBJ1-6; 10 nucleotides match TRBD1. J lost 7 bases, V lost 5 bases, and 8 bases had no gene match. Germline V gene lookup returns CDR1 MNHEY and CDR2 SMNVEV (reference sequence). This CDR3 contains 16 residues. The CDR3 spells CASSPRQGAKNSPLHF. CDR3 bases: TGTGCCAGCAGTCCCAGACAGGGGGCGAAGAATTCACCCCTCCACTTT.

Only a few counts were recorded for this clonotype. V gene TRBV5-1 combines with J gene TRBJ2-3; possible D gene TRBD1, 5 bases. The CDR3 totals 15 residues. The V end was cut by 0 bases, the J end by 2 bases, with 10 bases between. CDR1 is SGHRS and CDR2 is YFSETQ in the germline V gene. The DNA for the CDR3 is TGCGCCAGCAGCTTGGGACAGAGTAACACAGATACGCAGTATTTT. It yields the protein CASSLGQSNTDTQYF.